This T cell receptor beta chain was documented in a study of T cell responses to AZD1222 COVID-19 vaccine. Study in general: Pooling covered second doses at about 4 or about 12 weeks.

With 0 bases clipped from V and 1 base from J, the junction kept 6 bases outside the gene matches. This CDR3 is built from 16 residues. Per germline, CDR1 SGHNT and CDR2 YENEEA. A word on this clone: The antigen is not known.

Profiled with immunoSEQ multiplex PCR; TCRdb holds only in-frame clones, not every one. The sample holds about 110,000 clones, about 93% seen once. Whole-study results and caveats: Variant regions that are unmutated are reportedly the target of nearly half of spike-specific TCRs.

This clonotype originated in an adult in good health. The sequencing here drew on peripheral blood, taken on day 0 of AZD1222 vaccination. The chain employs TRBV11-3 and TRBJ2-7; 7 bases fit TRBD1. CDR3 coding DNA: TGTGCCAGCAGCTTAGAGGGCAGGGGGATTTCCTACGAGCAGTACTTC. Translated: CASSLEGRGISYEQYF.